This entry lists 30 T cell receptor beta chains sequenced from one sample in a study of T cell responses to AZD1222 COVID-19 vaccine. Method: immunoSEQ multiplex PCR; TCRdb's copy keeps in-frame clones and lacks some. The sample shows 120,000 or so clones, about nine tenths of them seen only once. Here the sequenced sample was peripheral blood, taken on day 0 of AZD1222 vaccination. The receptors were gathered from an adult in good health.

The rearrangement links TRBV18 to TRBJ2-5; D is uncertain. V was trimmed by 6 bases and J by 5 bases, leaving 10 bases between them. Germline assignment: CDR1 KGHSH and CDR2 LQKENI. This CDR3 spans 12 amino acids. The CDR3 spells CASSPAGETQYF. The CDR3 DNA follows: TGTGCCAGCTCCCCAGCTGGGGAGACCCAGTACTTC.

This clone appeared once. The chain recombines TRBV5-1 with TRBJ1-4, with a weak D call TRBD1 (5 bases). Germline V gene lookup returns CDR1 SGHRS and CDR2 YFSETQ. The CDR3 runs to 14 residues. With 4 bases removed from V and 8 bases from J, the gap between germline ends came to 15 bases. The CDR3 reads CASSVQVGAEKLFF. In DNA, the CDR3 is TGCGCCAGCAGCGTACAGGTCGGCGCAGAAAAACTGTTTTTT.

Only one count was recorded for this clone. The chain joins TRBV6-5 to TRBJ2-3; D tentatively reads TRBD1 or TRBD2 (5 bases each). V lost 8 bases, J lost 5 bases, and 20 bases lay in between. This CDR3 spans 15 amino acids. Germline V lookup: CDR1 MNHEY, CDR2 SVGAGI. The CDR3 loop is CASVLRGAGQDTQYF. CDR3 bases: TGTGCCAGCGTGCTTCGGGGCGCCGGTCAAGATACGCAGTATTTT.

The rearrangement uses TRBV21-1 and TRBJ2-5; whether TRBD2, the table's D call, matches the DNA was not checked. TRBV21-1 is marked as a pseudogene. CDR3 size: 15 residues. CDR3 DNA sequence: TGTGCCAGCAGCAAACGGGCAGGGAGGCAAGAGACCCAGTACTTC. This codes for CASSKRAGRQETQYF.

V and J are TRBV11-2 and TRBJ2-2, with D possibly TRBD1 on 5 matching bases. The V end was cut by 11 bases, the J end by 6 bases, with 25 bases between. The V gene's germline CDR1 is SGHAT and CDR2 FQNNGV. This CDR3 has 16 amino acids. The CDR3 here is CAFTLGVPTGAGELFF. For the CDR3, the DNA is TGTGCCTTCACCCTCGGTGTCCCCACAGGAGCCGGGGAGCTGTTTTTT.

The rearrangement links TRBV5-1 to TRBJ1-6; a weak D match, TRBD1 (5 bases). Germline CDR1 is SGHRS and CDR2 is YFSETQ. The germline V and J ends were trimmed by 8 bases and 6 bases, with 12 bases remaining between them. This CDR3 region has 13 residues. CDR3 nucleotides: TGCGCCAGTACCCAGGGCCTTAATTCACCCCTCCACTTT. Its protein is CASTQGLNSPLHF.

This clone was seen once. The rearrangement uses TRBV27 and TRBJ2-5, with a tentative D call TRBD2 (5 bases). The CDR3 is 13 amino acids. The V gene's germline CDR1 is MNHEY and CDR2 SMNVEV (reference sequence). The germline V and J ends were trimmed by 5 bases and 4 bases, with 11 bases remaining between them. The CDR3 bases are TGTGCCAGCAGTGGGTCTAGCAGAGAGACCCAGTACTTC. As protein: CASSGSSRETQYF.

V usage is TRBV5-8 and J usage is TRBJ1-4; D not resolved. Germline V gene data show CDR1 as SGHTS and CDR2 as YDEGEE. The CDR3 is 16 residues long. Between the trimmed V and J ends, which lost 0 bases and 0 bases, there was a span of 9 bases. In DNA, the CDR3 is TGTGCCAGCAGCTTGGGCAGCTCCGCAACTAATGAAAAACTGTTTTTT. It is translated as CASSLGSSATNEKLFF. The full variable domain, completed using reference TRBV5-8 and TRBJ1-4, is EAGVTQSPTHLIKTRGQQATLRCSPISGHTSVYWYQQALGLGLQFLLWYDEGEERNRGNFPPRFSGRQFPNYSSELNVNALELEDSALYLCASSLGSSATNEKLFFGSGTQLSVL.

The J gene is TRBJ2-2, the V gene TRBV3-1 (or the pseudogene TRBV3-2), with a weak D call TRBD2 (5 bases). Germline V gene sequence: CDR1 LGHDT, CDR2 YNNKEL (reference sequence). Trimming stripped 2 bases from V and 4 bases from J, with 11 bases between. The CDR3 spans 15 residues. The CDR3 bases are TGTGCCAGCAGCCAAAGGGTAGCGATCACCGGGGAGCTGTTTTTT. Protein sequence: CASSQRVAITGELFF.

The chain couples TRBV10-1 to TRBJ2-1; D remains ambiguous. Per germline, CDR1 WNHNN and CDR2 SYGVQD (reference sequence). Trimming took 6 bases from V and 5 from J, leaving 8 bases between them. This CDR3 comprises 12 residues. As DNA, the CDR3 is TGCGCCAGCAGCGCCAGAAACAATGAGCAGTTCTTC. Amino acid sequence: CASSARNNEQFF.

This clone turned up a few times. V is TRBV7-9 and J is TRBJ1-6; D is undetermined. V lost 5 bases and J lost 0, with 17 bases in between. This CDR3 contains 18 residues. Germline CDR1 reads SEHNR; CDR2 reads FQNEAQ (reference sequence). CDR3 region: CASSLRGEESSYNSPLHF. The CDR3 DNA sequence: TGTGCCAGCAGCCTTCGTGGGGAGGAGAGCTCCTATAATTCACCCCTCCACTTT.

This chain links TRBV28 with TRBJ1-5; 8 nucleotides align to TRBD1. V was pared by 4 bases and J by 8 bases, with 10 bases of the junction left unmatched. The CDR3 has 15 residues. Germline CDR1 is MDHEN and CDR2 is SYDVKM. The CDR3 loop reads CASSSAGQGGEPQHF. CDR3 in DNA: TGTGCCAGCAGTTCCGCCGGACAGGGAGGAGAGCCCCAGCATTTT.

The chain combines TRBV19 with TRBJ2-7; TRBD1 is a possible D gene (5 bases). This CDR3 comprises 16 residues. In germline, CDR1 is LNHDA, CDR2 SQIVND (reference sequence). Trimming shortened V by 5 bases and J by 3 bases, and 20 bases separated the two germline ends. The CDR3 reads CASSPTFRGWDYEQYF. CDR3 nucleotide sequence: TGTGCCAGTAGTCCGACCTTTAGGGGTTGGGACTACGAGCAGTACTTC.

The chain couples TRBV19 to TRBJ2-2; D possibly uses TRBD1 or TRBD2 (5 bases each). The V end lost 6 bases, the J end lost 5 bases, and 13 bases lay between the germline ends. The CDR3 length is 14 residues. Germline V CDR1 and CDR2: LNHDA, SQIVND (reference sequence). The CDR3 sequence is CASSGTARTGELFF. The DNA of the CDR3 is TGTGCCAGTAGCGGGACGGCGCGAACCGGGGAGCTGTTTTTT.

This clone turned up a few times. V is TRBV6-4 and J is TRBJ2-6; either TRBD1 or TRBD2 may supply D (5 bases each). V lost 2 bases and J lost 0, with 5 bases in between. Per the germline V gene, CDR1 is MRHNA and CDR2 is SNTAGT. The CDR3 covers 15 residues. DNA of the CDR3: TGTGCCAGCAGTGACGGGGGCTCTGGGGCCAACGTCCTGACTTTC. It yields the protein CASSDGGSGANVLTF.

This chain connects TRBV30 to TRBJ2-3; 16 bases fit TRBD2. The CDR3 extends over 16 amino acids. The V segment lost 4 bases and the J segment 5 bases; nucleotides outside the gene matches: 6. Germline lookup yields CDR1 GTSNPN and CDR2 SVGIG (reference sequence). The CDR3 DNA follows: TGTGCCTGGACGGGACTAGCGGGAGGGGGAAGAGATACGCAGTATTTT. It is translated as CAWTGLAGGGRDTQYF.

This chain joins TRBV12-3 or TRBV12-4 and TRBJ2-3; 10 bases are shared with TRBD1. This CDR3 contains 13 residues. Germline trimming cut 6 bases from V and 4 bases from J; bases unmatched to any gene: 1. The CDR3 sequence is CASRTGGPDTQYF. The DNA for the CDR3 is TGTGCCAGCAGGACAGGGGGCCCAGATACGCAGTATTTT.

The chain links TRBV7-9 to TRBJ2-5, with 9 bases identical to TRBD2. The CDR3 is made up of 14 amino acids. Germline loops: CDR1 SEHNR, CDR2 FQNEAQ (reference sequence). The J segment lost 1 base and the V segment lost 7 bases, leaving 4 bases of the junction unmatched. In DNA form, the CDR3 reads TGTGCCAGCACCCTAGCGGGGCTCCAAGAGACCCAGTACTTC. It translates to CASTLAGLQETQYF.

This clone has only a few counts. J is TRBJ2-2 and V is TRBV19, with D possibly TRBD2 on 6 matching bases. The V gene lost 3 bases and the J gene lost 4 bases, with 15 bases spanning the gap. CDR1 is LNHDA, CDR2 SQIVND, per germline (reference sequence). The CDR3 runs to 16 residues. The DNA of the CDR3 is TGTGCCAGTAGTATGCTCGGGGGACCGGCCACCGGGGAGCTGTTTTTT. This encodes CASSMLGGPATGELFF.

V is TRBV7-2 and J is TRBJ2-5; the D is unclear. CDR1 and CDR2 (germline): SGHTA, FQGNSA. V lost 0 bases to trimming and J lost 8 bases, with 4 bases between them. This CDR3 has 11 amino acids. CDR3: CASSLATTQYF. The CDR3 bases are TGTGCCAGCAGCTTAGCAACTACCCAGTACTTC.

This chain joins TRBV7-9 and TRBJ1-1; no reliable D call. The CDR3 has 15 amino acids. Looked up from germline, CDR1 is SEHNR and CDR2 is FQNEAQ (reference sequence). The V and J ends lost 3 bases and 2 bases respectively, with 13 bases between them. The CDR3 spells CASSFQGLGNTEAFF. The CDR3 nucleotides are TGTGCCAGCAGCTTCCAAGGGTTGGGAAACACTGAAGCTTTCTTT.

V is TRBV13 and J is TRBJ1-3, with a possible D match to TRBD1 (6 bases). Germline CDR1 and CDR2: PRHDT and FYEKMQ (reference sequence). The CDR3 is made up of 15 amino acids. Trimming took off 5 bases at V and 5 bases at J, with 16 bases between the two ends. The CDR3 DNA is TGTGCCAGCAGCCTTCCCGGGGGGCAAAGAAACACCATATATTTT. Amino acid sequence: CASSLPGGQRNTIYF.

This CDR3 is CASSPPGQAFYEQYF. CDR3 in DNA: TGTGCCAGCTCACCCCCGGGACAGGCGTTTTACGAGCAGTACTTC. This chain links TRBV18 with TRBJ2-7; 8 nucleotides match TRBD1. Germline V gives CDR1 KGHSH, CDR2 LQKENI. V was clipped by 3 bases and J by 4 bases; unmatched bases: 8. The CDR3 runs to 15 residues. The full variable domain, its missing parts supplied by reference TRBV18 and TRBJ2-7, is NAGVMQNPRHLVRRRGQEARLRCSPMKGHSHVYWYRQLPEEGLKFMVYLQKENIIDESGMPKERFSAEFPKEGPSILRIQQVVRGDSAAYFCASSPPGQAFYEQYFGPGTRLTVT.

The gene calls are TRBV23-1 and TRBJ1-2; maybe TRBD1 (5 bases). TRBV23-1 is assigned to the ORF class and has an uncertain function. V lost 4 bases to trimming and J lost 6 bases, with 21 bases between them. The length of the CDR3 is 16 residues. The CDR3 DNA follows: TGCGCCAGCAGTCCCCCCGGGGACCCACCTCTCCATGGCTACACCTTC. Protein product: CASSPPGDPPLHGYTF.

This chain connects TRBV12-5 to TRBJ1-3; 7 bases match TRBD1. The CDR3 has 13 residues. The germline gives CDR1 LGHNT, CDR2 FRNRAP. V trimming: 4 bases; J trimming: 5 bases; junction bases outside the gene matches: 2. The CDR3 sequence is CASGSTGRNTIYF. The CDR3 nucleotides are TGTGCTAGTGGTTCGACAGGGAGAAACACCATATATTTT.

The V gene is TRBV28, the J gene TRBJ2-5; D is ambiguous. The CDR3 covers 14 residues. V was clipped by 5 bases and J by 5 bases, with 15 bases between them. The germline gives CDR1 MDHEN, CDR2 SYDVKM. CDR3 in amino acids: CASSLGGVMETQYF. For the CDR3, the DNA is TGTGCCAGCAGTCTCGGTGGGGTTATGGAGACCCAGTACTTC. The variable domain in full, with the rest retrieved from reference TRBV28 and TRBJ2-5, is DVKVTQSSRYLVKRTGEKVFLECVQDMDHENMFWYRQDPGLGLRLIYFSYDVKMKEKGDIPEGYSVSREKKERFSLILESASTNQTSMYLCASSLGGVMETQYFGPGTRLLVL.

This sequence joins TRBV23-1 and TRBJ1-2; 11 bases are a match to TRBD1. Being an ORF, TRBV23-1 has a function that is uncertain. There are 17 residues in the CDR3. V shed 4 bases, J shed 6 bases, and the junction held 13 bases outside the gene matches. The CDR3 DNA reads TGCGCCAGCAGTCCCCTGAACGGACAGGGGGCAATCGATGGCTACACCTTC. This encodes CASSPLNGQGAIDGYTF.

This rearrangement joins TRBV6-5 to TRBJ1-1; D uncertain. Between the trimmed V and J ends, which lost 2 bases and 1 base, there was a span of 8 bases. Germline CDR1 MNHEY, CDR2 SVGAGI. This CDR3 is built from 14 residues. CDR3 sequence (DNA): TGTGCCAGCAGTTACGGACGGGAGAACACTGAAGCTTTCTTT. Its protein product is CASSYGRENTEAFF.

V and J are TRBV5-8 and TRBJ2-3, with 7 bases aligning to TRBD1. Germline CDR1 and CDR2: SGHTS and YDEGEE. V was pared by 0 bases and J by 6 bases, with 13 bases of the junction left unmatched. This CDR3 contains 17 residues. The CDR3 nucleotides are TGTGCCAGCAGCTTGGCCAGGGACAGCATAGCAAGGGATACGCAGTATTTT. This codes for CASSLARDSIARDTQYF.

This clone has a handful of counts. The chain links TRBV10-2 to TRBJ1-6; possibly TRBD1 for D (6 bases). The CDR3 is 16 amino acids. Germline-derived CDR1 and CDR2 are WSHSY and SAAADI. The ends were cut back, 0 bases at V and 9 bases at J, with 15 bases in the middle. The CDR3 loop reads CASSESLGGFSSPLHF. The CDR3 region has the DNA TGCGCCAGCAGTGAGTCGTTAGGGGGGTTTAGTTCACCCCTCCACTTT.